The 7 T cell receptor beta chains in this list originate from one sample, sequenced in a study of OX40 agonist ivuxolimab in advanced cancers. The method was immunoSEQ multiplex PCR; TCRdb's version includes in-frame clones alone and lacks a portion of them. The data hold 15,000 to 20,000 clones, with 86% observed a single time. The sample was CD4+ or CD8+ T cells sorted from blood, taken in a trial of the OX40 agonist ivuxolimab. These receptors all stem from an adult with an advanced solid tumor such as melanoma, head and neck, liver or kidney cancer.

J is TRBJ1-3 and V is TRBV28; D uncertain. The CDR3 runs to 14 residues. Per the germline V gene, CDR1 is MDHEN and CDR2 is SYDVKM. V was clipped by 6 bases and J by 4 bases, with 13 bases between them. CDR3 region: CASRGGVVGNTIYF. In DNA, the CDR3 is TGTGCCAGCAGGGGTGGGGTGGTGGGAAACACCATATATTTT.

The V gene is TRBV2, the J gene TRBJ2-2; the match to TRBD1 covers 9 bases. Germline V gene lookup returns CDR1 SNHLY and CDR2 FYNNEI. The CDR3 is 14 residues long. V was clipped by 6 bases and J by 6 bases; unmatched bases: 5. DNA for the CDR3: TGTGCCAGCAGAGTGACAGGGGGTCCCGGGGAGCTGTTTTTT. Its translation is CASRVTGGPGELFF.

The rearrangement links TRBV30 to TRBJ2-7; 7 bases map to TRBD2. V lost 3 bases, J lost 5 bases, and 7 bases stayed unmatched. The germline V gene encodes CDR1 GTSNPN and CDR2 SVGIG (reference sequence). The CDR3 is 13 residues long. CDR3 protein: CAWRAGVLHEQYF. The CDR3 DNA reads as TGTGCCTGGAGGGCGGGAGTTCTTCACGAGCAGTACTTC.

This clone showed up just once. The V gene is TRBV12-2, the J gene TRBJ2-7; the DNA was not used to check the table's D call, TRBD2. TRBV12-2 is shown as a pseudogene. The CDR3 extends over 12 amino acids. CDR3 region: CASRSGGYEQYF. CDR3 DNA sequence: TGTGCAAGTCGCTCGGGTGGATACGAGCAGTACTTC.

The chain carries TRBV7-8 and TRBJ1-2; TRBD1 matches 8 bases. Germline trimming cut 4 bases from V and 4 bases from J; bases unmatched to any gene: 2. The CDR3 runs to 13 residues. Germline loops: CDR1 SGHVS, CDR2 FQNEAQ. CDR3 sequence reads: CASSSDRGYGYTF. DNA for the CDR3: TGTGCCAGCAGCTCCGACAGGGGCTATGGCTACACCTTC.

The chain has TRBV11-2 and TRBJ2-5; 8 bases are shared with TRBD1. The end of the DNA is better explained by TRBJ2-7, so the J call may be wrong. In germline, CDR1 is SGHAT, CDR2 FQNNGV. There are 15 residues in the CDR3. CDR3 amino acids: CASSLTTGEIYEQYF. For the CDR3, the DNA is TGTGCCAGCAGCTTAACGACAGGGGAAATCTACGAGCAGTACTTC.

The chain couples TRBV21-1 to TRBJ2-1; the DNA was not used to check the table's D call, TRBD1. TRBV21-1 has pseudogene status. The CDR3 covers 14 residues. CDR3 nucleotide sequence: TGTGCCAGCATACCCGACAGAGTCTACAATGAGCAGTTCTTC. Protein product: CASIPDRVYNEQFF.